This T cell receptor beta chain originates from a study of T-cell memory formation after mild COVID-19. CDR1 is LGHNA and CDR2 is YNFKEQ in the germline V gene. CDR3 size: 15 residues. V lost 2 bases to trimming and J lost 3 bases, with 12 bases between them. Study observations and caveats: The finding that pre-infection memory included some responding clones suggested that cross-reactive memory joined.

Of note for this clonotype: No antigen is known for it.

From 5'RACE with constant-segment primers came TCR alpha and TCR beta cDNA libraries that carried sample barcodes and UMIs. TCRdb processed the 5' RACE reads anew with MiXCR; each CDR3 protein has one entry. The table has 540,000 or so distinct CDR3 sequences, approximately 20% seen once. The chain recombines TRBV4-2 with TRBJ2-3, with TRBD2 as a possible D gene (6 bases). This clonotype was obtained from an adult woman who had mild COVID-19 (a few samples of this study predate the infection). Cell type and time point are not known. Sequencing was done on a sample of PBMCs or a T cell subset sorted from them (not recorded which). The CDR3 reads CASSQRAGGTDTQYF. The CDR3 DNA follows: TGTGCCAGCAGCCAAAGGGCTGGGGGGACAGATACGCAGTATTTT.